This TCR beta chain derives from a study of blood T cells in healthy people across ages. This clonotype was observed a few times. Its cognate antigen is unknown. Points from the study as a whole: Among T cells, TCR beta diversity per million cells dropped roughly linearly as age rose. Estimates of total diversity, which came from one million sequenced T cells, were considered to be underestimates.

PCR was performed a second time for roughly 7 to 11 cycles using a sample-barcoded 5' primer and a J-beta primer mix. TCRdb passed the 5' RACE reads through MiXCR, listing each CDR3 protein once. The sample carries about 780,000 distinct CDR3 sequences, about a quarter recorded once. CDR3 length: 14 residues. CDR1 is SGHTA, CDR2 FQGNSA, per germline. Trimming removed 0 bases at V and 9 bases at J, with 9 bases between. These sequences were also reported in another study, on T cells of mothers and their children. Turning to that study: A few healthy Caucasian mothers, along with their six children, served as the donors. Every mother produced more than 9.5 million TCR beta CDR3 reads, whereas every child provided about 3 million.

The sequence came from a boy between 5 and 17 years old in good health. Sequencing was done on a sample of blood. The chain joins TRBV7-2 to TRBJ1-6; D is unresolved. CDR3 bases: TGTGCCAGCAGCTTAGCTGGGAAGAGTTCACCCCTCCACTTT. The encoded protein is CASSLAGKSSPLHF.